These 22 T cell receptor beta chains were sequenced from one sample in a study of blood T cell repertoires in COVID-19. Assay used: immunoSEQ multiplex PCR; TCRdb lists only in-frame clones, some missing. Seen here are about 49,000 clones, approximately 80% observed once, and the top ten hold around 2.8%. The sequenced sample consisted of peripheral blood. Receptor source: a woman aged 55-69 years with acute or convalescent COVID-19.

This clone was seen once. V and J are TRBV4-1 and TRBJ1-2; TRBD1 might be the D (6 bases). From germline, CDR1 is MGHRA and CDR2 YSYEKL. This CDR3 region has 18 residues. Trimming removed 1 base from V and 0 bases from J, with 18 bases in between. CDR3 amino acids: CASSQGAGRGKANYGYTF. The CDR3 nucleotides are TGCGCCAGCAGCCAAGGGGCGGGCAGGGGCAAAGCTAACTATGGCTACACCTTC.

The chain combines TRBV27 with TRBJ1-2; 7 bases line up with TRBD1. Germline V gene sequence: CDR1 MNHEY, CDR2 SMNVEV (reference sequence). The V gene end was trimmed by 6 bases and the J gene end by 3 bases; junction bases not matched to a gene: 13. The CDR3 totals 16 residues. CDR3 region: CASSPSGGGADYGYTF. CDR3 coding DNA: TGTGCCAGCAGCCCGTCCGGAGGGGGCGCCGACTATGGCTACACCTTC.

This clone was observed once. The rearrangement links TRBV3-1 (or the pseudogene TRBV3-2) to TRBJ1-3; possibly TRBD1 for D (5 bases). The V end lost 2 bases, the J end lost 9 bases, and 14 bases lay between the germline ends. The CDR3 covers 14 residues. In germline, CDR1 is LGHDT, CDR2 YNNKEL (reference sequence). DNA of the CDR3: TGTGCCAGCAGCCAAATCGGCAGGGAAAGCACCATATATTTT. Encoded protein: CASSQIGRESTIYF.

V gene TRBV19 combines with J gene TRBJ2-5; TRBD2 aligns across 11 bases. V shed 3 bases, J shed 2 bases, and the junction held 11 bases outside the gene matches. This CDR3 spans 18 amino acids. The germline V gene has CDR1 LNHDA and CDR2 SQIVND (reference sequence). The CDR3 loop is CASSMGYLAGGYQETQYF. In DNA form, the CDR3 reads TGTGCCAGTAGTATGGGGTACCTAGCGGGAGGCTATCAAGAGACCCAGTACTTC.

The rearrangement joins TRBV19 to TRBJ2-3, with a possible D match to TRBD2 (5 bases). This CDR3 is built from 14 residues. Deletions cut 7 bases from V and 0 bases from J, with 11 bases between. Germline CDR1 and CDR2: LNHDA and SQIVND (reference sequence). CDR3 sequence (DNA): TGTGCCAGTACCTCGGACTGGAGCACAGATACGCAGTATTTT. Translated: CASTSDWSTDTQYF.

This clone was observed a handful of times. This chain uses TRBV10-3 with TRBJ2-1, with 7 bases lining up with TRBD1. Germline V CDR1 and CDR2: ENHRY, SYGVKD. CDR3 length: 13 residues. V shed 4 bases and J 6 bases; nucleotides not matched to a gene: 3. In nucleotides, the CDR3 is TGTGCCATCAGTGGTTCAGGGGGCAATGAGCAGTTCTTC. Translating it yields CAISGSGGNEQFF.

The chain combines TRBV2 with TRBJ1-1; 7 bases fit TRBD1. J lost 0 bases, V lost 7 bases, and 8 bases had no gene match. Germline V gene sequence: CDR1 SNHLY, CDR2 FYNNEI. This CDR3 spans 15 amino acids. CDR3 protein: CASTIQGTLNTEAFF. The CDR3 DNA reads as TGTGCCAGCACAATACAGGGGACGCTGAACACTGAAGCTTTCTTT.

The chain uses TRBV7-9 and TRBJ1-2, with 8 bases that match TRBD1. Germline assignment: CDR1 SEHNR and CDR2 FQNEAQ (reference sequence). J gave up 7 bases and V 3 bases, and 7 bases lay outside the gene matches. This CDR3 is 14 amino acids long. The chain's CDR3 is CASSLVQGAGGYTF. The CDR3 bases are TGTGCCAGCAGCTTGGTTCAGGGGGCCGGTGGCTACACCTTC.

The CDR3 nucleotides are TGTGCCAGCAGCTTGGATAGCGGGAGGTACTACGAGCAGTACTTC. This gives the protein CASSLDSGRYYEQYF. V is TRBV5-8 and J is TRBJ2-7; 10 bases fit TRBD2. Germline CDR1 reads SGHTS; CDR2 reads YDEGEE. The CDR3 extends over 15 amino acids. V dropped 0 bases and J dropped 3; count of bases not matched to a gene: 3.

V usage is TRBV29-1 and J usage is TRBJ2-1; TRBD2 agrees at 12 bases. Germline CDR1 reads SQVTM; CDR2 reads ANQGSEA. The V gene end was trimmed by 2 bases and the J gene end by 16 bases; junction bases not matched to a gene: 9. The CDR3 contains 13 residues. The CDR3 protein is CSVETSGGSGRFF. The CDR3 DNA follows: TGCAGCGTTGAAACTAGCGGGGGGTCCGGAAGATTCTTC.

The chain joins TRBV10-2 to TRBJ2-5; 12 nucleotides align to TRBD2. This CDR3 is 16 amino acids long. V lost 5 bases, J lost 2 bases, and 6 bases stayed unmatched. Per the germline V gene, CDR1 is WSHSY and CDR2 is SAAADI. The CDR3 DNA is TGCGCCAGCAGTCGAGGACTAGCGGGGAGTCAAGAGACCCAGTACTTC. This gives the protein CASSRGLAGSQETQYF.

J is TRBJ2-1 and V is TRBV30; D is possibly TRBD2 (6 bases). Germline V CDR1 and CDR2: GTSNPN, SVGIG (reference sequence). The V end was cut by 1 base, the J end by 5 bases, with 18 bases between. This CDR3 is built from 16 residues. CDR3 DNA sequence: TGTGCCTGGAGTGAAGGGACTTGGGCATTGGACAATGAGCAGTTCTTC. Residues: CAWSEGTWALDNEQFF.

This rearrangement joins TRBV7-9 to TRBJ2-5; 12 nucleotides agree with TRBD2. Germline V gene data show CDR1 as SEHNR and CDR2 as FQNEAQ (reference sequence). The CDR3 loop spans 16 amino acids. V was pared by 6 bases and J by 4 bases, with 9 bases of the junction left unmatched. CDR3 amino acids: CASSSPTSGGPETQYF. CDR3 sequence (DNA): TGTGCCAGCAGTTCACCGACTAGCGGGGGTCCAGAGACCCAGTACTTC.

There are a few counts of this clone. The J gene is TRBJ1-1, the V gene TRBV6-2 or TRBV6-3, with D possibly TRBD1 on 6 matching bases. Trimming took off 4 bases at V and 4 bases at J, with 16 bases between the two ends. Germline CDR1 reads MNHEY; CDR2 reads SVGEGT. The CDR3 length is 15 residues. CDR3 coding DNA: TGTGCCAGCAGTTTCCACAGGGTCACGGGCACTGAAGCTTTCTTT. It encodes CASSFHRVTGTEAFF.

The chain uses TRBV5-5 and TRBJ1-2, with 11 bases lining up with TRBD1. The CDR3 covers 16 residues. Germline V lookup: CDR1 SGHKS, CDR2 YYEKEE (reference sequence). The V gene end was trimmed by 3 bases and the J gene end by 5 bases; junction bases not matched to a gene: 9. DNA for the CDR3: TGTGCCAGCAGCTCCGATCTTGGACAGGGGGCATATGGCTACACCTTC. Its protein is CASSSDLGQGAYGYTF.

The rearrangement joins TRBV4-1 to TRBJ1-4, with D perhaps TRBD1 (6 bases). CDR1 MGHRA and CDR2 YSYEKL come from the germline V gene. The V end was cut by 0 bases, the J end by 8 bases, with 16 bases between. This CDR3 comprises 16 residues. CDR3 DNA: TGCGCCAGCAGCCAAGAGTCGGGCTCAGGGGTGGAAAAACTGTTTTTT. Its translation is CASSQESGSGVEKLFF.

The V gene is TRBV11-3, the J gene TRBJ2-7; D is unresolved. There are 13 residues in the CDR3. Germline CDR1 and CDR2: SGHNT and YENEEA. The V end lost 4 bases, the J end lost 0 bases, and 7 bases lay between the germline ends. CDR3 loop: CASSSQSSYEQYF. CDR3 DNA: TGTGCCAGCAGCTCACAAAGCTCCTACGAGCAGTACTTC.

This clone was recorded only once. The chain uses TRBV6-5 and TRBJ2-3; possible D gene TRBD2, 6 bases. Germline CDR1 reads MNHEY; CDR2 reads SVGAGI. The ends were cut back, 5 bases at V and 3 bases at J, with 12 bases in the middle. CDR3 length: 14 amino acids. CDR3 loop: CASSREGRTDTQYF. The CDR3 nucleotides read TGTGCCAGCAGTAGAGAGGGGAGGACAGATACGCAGTATTTT.

This clone was seen a few times. The chain links TRBV7-2 to TRBJ1-5; a weak D match, TRBD1 (6 bases). Between the trimmed V and J ends, which lost 4 bases and 6 bases, there was a span of 13 bases. The V gene's germline CDR1 is SGHTA and CDR2 FQGNSA. The CDR3 contains 14 residues. CDR3 bases: TGTGCCAGCAGCTACACGACAGGTAGTCAGCCCCAGCATTTT. Translation: CASSYTTGSQPQHF. Complete variable domain (other parts from reference TRBV7-2 and TRBJ1-5): GAGVSQSPSNKVTEKGKDVELRCDPISGHTALYWYRQSLGQGLEFLIYFQGNSAPDKSGLPSDRFSAERTGGSVSTLTIQRTQQEDSAVYLCASSYTTGSQPQHFGDGTRLSIL.

V gene TRBV5-5 combines with J gene TRBJ2-7, with TRBD2 matching over 10 bases. V lost 0 bases to trimming and J lost 2 bases; unmatched junction nucleotides: 2. CDR1 and CDR2 (germline): SGHKS, YYEKEE (reference sequence). The CDR3 is made up of 15 amino acids. CDR3 bases: TGTGCCAGCAGCTTGGTACTAGCGGGAACCTACGAGCAGTACTTC. Protein: CASSLVLAGTYEQYF.

As regards this clone: Other DNA sequences within the sample encode an identical CDR3. The chain uses TRBV9 and TRBJ2-5, with 8 nucleotides matching TRBD2. Germline CDR1 reads SGDLS; CDR2 reads YYNGEE. The length of the CDR3 is 15 residues. J gave up 4 bases and V 0 bases, and 5 bases lay outside the gene matches. The CDR3: CASSVDPAGVETQYF. In DNA, the CDR3 is TGTGCCAGCAGCGTAGATCCAGCGGGGGTAGAGACCCAGTACTTC.

The chain recombines TRBV30 with TRBJ2-7; D uncertain. The length of the CDR3 is 13 residues. Germline V CDR1 and CDR2: GTSNPN, SVGIG (reference sequence). V lost 3 bases and J lost 2, with 11 bases in between. The CDR3 sequence is CAWSLKTPYEQYF. CDR3 sequence (DNA): TGTGCCTGGAGCTTGAAAACTCCCTACGAGCAGTACTTC.